The 20 T cell receptor beta chains listed next were all sequenced from one sample in a study of blood T cell repertoires in COVID-19. Only in-frame clones appear in the TCRdb table, and some are missing; sequencing was by immunoSEQ multiplex PCR. The sample includes approximately 300,000 clones, 80% to 95% of them seen just once. The sequenced sample was peripheral blood. These TCRs come from a woman aged 30 to 39 with COVID-19, enrolled during active disease.

The rearrangement joins TRBV2 to TRBJ1-1; D unresolved. The CDR3 spans 15 residues. V shed 4 bases and J shed 0 bases, with 12 bases lying between them. Germline CDR1 and CDR2: SNHLY and FYNNEI. Written as DNA, the CDR3 is TGTGCCAGCAGTGCATCGCAGGTTATGAACACTGAAGCTTTCTTT. Its protein product is CASSASQVMNTEAFF. The full variable domain, completed using reference TRBV2 and TRBJ1-1, is EPEVTQTPSHQVTQMGQEVILRCVPISNHLYFYWYRQILGQKVEFLVSFYNNEISEKSEIFDDQFSVERPDGSNFTLKIRSTKLEDSAMYFCASSASQVMNTEAFFGQGTRLTVV.

The gene calls are TRBV6-6 and TRBJ2-1; TRBD2 matches 8 bases. This CDR3 has 15 residues. The germline V gene has CDR1 MNHNY and CDR2 SVGAGI (reference sequence). The junction had 6 bases not matched to a gene; V was cut back by 7 bases and J by 1 base. The CDR3: CASTEAGASYNEQFF. DNA for the CDR3: TGTGCCAGCACCGAAGCGGGAGCGTCCTACAATGAGCAGTTCTTC.

The rearrangement links TRBV30 to TRBJ1-4, with 9 positions matching TRBD1. The germline V gene has CDR1 GTSNPN and CDR2 SVGIG (reference sequence). J gave up 8 bases and V 4 bases, and 8 bases lay outside the gene matches. The CDR3 contains 14 residues. Written as DNA, the CDR3 is TGTGCCTGGACCCTGACAGGGGGAGGCGAAAAACTGTTTTTT. Its translation: CAWTLTGGGEKLFF.

This clone came up once. The rearrangement links TRBV30 to TRBJ1-2; tentative D call: TRBD1 (5 bases). The length of the CDR3 is 14 residues. The germline V gene encodes CDR1 GTSNPN and CDR2 SVGIG (reference sequence). V gave up 0 bases and J gave up 1 base, with 9 bases separating them. The CDR3 DNA follows: TGTGCCTGGAGTGTACGGGGGATTAACTATGGCTACACCTTC. Amino acids: CAWSVRGINYGYTF.

The V gene is TRBV11-2, the J gene TRBJ2-5; TRBD1 matches 9 bases. V trimming: 4 bases; J trimming: 9 bases; junction bases outside the gene matches: 6. The length of the CDR3 is 13 residues. Looked up from germline, CDR1 is SGHAT and CDR2 is FQNNGV. For the CDR3, the DNA is TGTGCCAGCAGCTCCCCGGGACAGGGTGCCCAGTACTTC. This gives the protein CASSSPGQGAQYF. Full variable domain (remainder filled in from reference TRBV11-2 and TRBJ2-5): EAGVAQSPRYKIIEKRQSVAFWCNPISGHATLYWYQQILGQGPKLLIQFQNNGVVDDSQLPKDRFSAERLKGVDSTLKIQPAKLEDSAVYLCASSSPGQGAQYFGPGTRLLVL.

This clone came up once. This sequence joins TRBV11-3 and TRBJ2-3; D perhaps matches TRBD1 (5 bases). CDR3 length: 15 residues. Germline V gene lookup returns CDR1 SGHNT and CDR2 YENEEA. V lost 1 base, J lost 0 bases, and 8 bases lay in between. The CDR3 region is CASSLGGYSTDTQYF. The CDR3 nucleotides are TGTGCCAGCAGCTTAGGGGGCTATAGCACAGATACGCAGTATTTT.

The genes are TRBV7-3 and TRBJ2-3; D perhaps matches TRBD1 (5 bases). This CDR3 has 13 amino acids. Looked up from germline, CDR1 is SGHTA and CDR2 is FQGTGA. V lost 1 base, J lost 5 bases, and 7 bases lay in between. The CDR3 nucleotides are TGTGCCAGCAGCTTAATCCAGGGAGATACGCAGTATTTT. Its protein is CASSLIQGDTQYF.

J is TRBJ2-1 and V is TRBV5-5; D is possibly TRBD1 (6 bases). Germline-derived CDR1 and CDR2 are SGHKS and YYEKEE (reference sequence). The V gene lost 0 bases and the J gene lost 5 bases, with 12 bases spanning the gap. This CDR3 comprises 15 residues. The CDR3 nucleotides read TGTGCCAGCAGCTTGGCCGGGACACTGAACAATGAGCAGTTCTTC. It codes for CASSLAGTLNNEQFF.

The V gene is TRBV4-3, the J gene TRBJ2-2; 10 positions match TRBD2. J was trimmed by 6 bases and V by 0 bases; bases with no gene match: 22. The CDR3 is 22 amino acids. The germline gives CDR1 LGHNA, CDR2 YSLEER. The CDR3 DNA reads TGCGCCAGCAGCCAAGATCGTCCTAGCGGGAGTACACTACCCCGGGGGTCCGGGGAGCTGTTTTTT. As protein: CASSQDRPSGSTLPRGSGELFF.

This clone was seen just once. The chain links TRBV19 to TRBJ2-1, with 7 bases identical to TRBD1. Trimming cost V 6 bases and J 0 bases; bases outside gene matches: 5. CDR1 and CDR2 from the germline V gene are LNHDA and SQIVND (reference sequence). The CDR3 is 15 amino acids. The CDR3 bases are TGTGCCAGTAGAGCGGACAGGAGCTCCTACAATGAGCAGTTCTTC. Encoded protein: CASRADRSSYNEQFF.

V and J are TRBV28 and TRBJ2-7; maybe TRBD1 (6 bases). The germline V gene has CDR1 MDHEN and CDR2 SYDVKM. Trimming removed 4 bases at V and 2 bases at J, with 9 bases between. The CDR3 is 13 residues long. The CDR3 DNA is TGTGCCAGCAGTTACAGGGAAGCCTACGAGCAGTACTTC. Amino acid sequence: CASSYREAYEQYF. The full variable domain, completed using reference TRBV28 and TRBJ2-7, is DVKVTQSSRYLVKRTGEKVFLECVQDMDHENMFWYRQDPGLGLRLIYFSYDVKMKEKGDIPEGYSVSREKKERFSLILESASTNQTSMYLCASSYREAYEQYFGPGTRLTVT.

The V gene is TRBV28, the J gene TRBJ2-2, with 13 bases identical to TRBD2. CDR1 is MDHEN, CDR2 SYDVKM, per germline. V was pared by 5 bases and J by 5 bases, with 5 bases of the junction left unmatched. This CDR3 region has 16 residues. This CDR3 reads CASSPRGLAGTGELFF. The CDR3 DNA reads as TGTGCCAGCAGTCCCCGGGGACTAGCGGGAACCGGGGAGCTGTTTTTT.

This chain links TRBV4-3 with TRBJ2-7, with a tentative D call TRBD1 (5 bases). Trimming stripped 0 bases from V and 2 bases from J, with 11 bases between. From germline, CDR1 is LGHNA and CDR2 YSLEER. This CDR3 spans 15 amino acids. CDR3 sequence: CASSQDRTRTYEQYF. The CDR3 DNA reads as TGCGCCAGCAGCCAAGATCGGACACGGACCTACGAGCAGTACTTC.

This chain connects TRBV30 to TRBJ2-1; TRBD2 agrees at 12 bases. This CDR3 is 14 amino acids long. Trimming cost V 8 bases and J 2 bases; bases outside gene matches: 4. Germline V lookup: CDR1 GTSNPN, CDR2 SVGIG (reference sequence). CDR3 sequence: CAAGTSGPYNEQFF. The CDR3 coding sequence is TGTGCCGCCGGGACTAGCGGGCCCTACAATGAGCAGTTCTTC.

This chain joins TRBV19 and TRBJ1-1; D unresolved. The CDR3 has 12 amino acids. From germline, CDR1 is LNHDA and CDR2 SQIVND (reference sequence). V lost 6 bases and J 1 base, leaving 6 bases between the germline ends. The CDR3 region has the DNA TGTGCCAGTAGGCGACAGAACACTGAAGCTTTCTTT. This sequence encodes CASRRQNTEAFF.

The chain carries TRBV6-5 and TRBJ2-6, with 10 bases fitting TRBD1. With V trimmed by 10 bases and J by 0 bases, 3 bases remained unmatched. The CDR3 is made up of 15 amino acids. Germline CDR1 is MNHEY and CDR2 is SVGAGI. Here the CDR3 reads CATGTGVSGANVLTF. CDR3 sequence (DNA): TGTGCCACCGGGACAGGGGTCTCTGGGGCCAACGTCCTGACTTTC.

The chain links TRBV5-1 to TRBJ1-1, with a possible D match to TRBD1 (6 bases). V was trimmed by 3 bases and J by 5 bases, leaving 29 bases between them. The CDR3 has 19 residues. Germline lookup yields CDR1 SGHRS and CDR2 YFSETQ. The CDR3 DNA follows: TGCGCCAGCAGCTCGGGGCTACAGGGACGTCTCTTTGGTAGGACTGAAGCTTTCTTT. Translation gives CASSSGLQGRLFGRTEAFF. The full variable domain, in which reference TRBV5-1 and TRBJ1-1 provide the parts outside the CDR3, is KAGVTQTPRYLIKTRGQQVTLSCSPISGHRSVSWYQQTPGQGLQFLFEYFSETQRNKGNFPGRFSGRQFSNSRSEMNVSTLELGDSALYLCASSSGLQGRLFGRTEAFFGQGTRLTVV.

The V call is TRBV7-8, the J call TRBJ2-6, with 8 bases matching TRBD2. This CDR3 contains 18 residues. Germline V gives CDR1 SGHVS, CDR2 FQNEAQ. The V segment lost 5 bases and the J segment 4 bases; nucleotides outside the gene matches: 13. CDR3 nucleotide sequence: TGTGCCAGCAGCCCTCCGGGACTAGATTTTTCCGGGGCCAACGTCCTGACTTTC. It translates to CASSPPGLDFSGANVLTF. Looking up the rest from reference TRBV7-8 and TRBJ2-6 gives the full variable domain: GAGVSQSPRYKVAKRGQDVALRCDPISGHVSLFWYQQALGQGPEFLTYFQNEAQLDKSGLPSDRFFAERPEGSVSTLKIQRTQQEDSAVYLCASSPPGLDFSGANVLTFGAGSRLTVL.

This rearrangement joins TRBV7-9 to TRBJ2-7; 8 positions agree with TRBD2. Germline V lookup: CDR1 SEHNR, CDR2 FQNEAQ (reference sequence). V gave up 2 bases and J gave up 3 bases; unmatched junction bases: 6. The CDR3 loop spans 15 amino acids. CDR3 amino acids: CASSLSAGGFYEQYF. CDR3 in DNA: TGTGCCAGCAGCTTAAGCGCGGGAGGTTTCTACGAGCAGTACTTC.

This chain joins TRBV2 and TRBJ2-5; no clear D gene. The CDR3 sequence is 13 residues long. Germline lookup yields CDR1 SNHLY and CDR2 FYNNEI. The V end lost 5 bases, the J end lost 4 bases, and 11 bases lay between the germline ends. CDR3 coding DNA: TGTGCCAGCAGTCCCCGGTTTCGAGAGACCCAGTACTTC. This encodes CASSPRFRETQYF.